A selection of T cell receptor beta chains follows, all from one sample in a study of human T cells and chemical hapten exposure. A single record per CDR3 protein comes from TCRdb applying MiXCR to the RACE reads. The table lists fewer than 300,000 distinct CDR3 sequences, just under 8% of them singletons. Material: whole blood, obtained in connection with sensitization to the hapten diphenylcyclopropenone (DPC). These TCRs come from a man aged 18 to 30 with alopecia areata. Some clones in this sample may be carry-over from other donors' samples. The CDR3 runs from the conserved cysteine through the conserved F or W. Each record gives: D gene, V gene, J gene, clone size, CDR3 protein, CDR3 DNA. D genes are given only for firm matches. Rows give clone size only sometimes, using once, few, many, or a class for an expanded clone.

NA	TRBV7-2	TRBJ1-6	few	CASSLFPNYSPLHF	TGTGCCAGCAGCTTATTTCCCAATTATTCACCCCTCCACTTT
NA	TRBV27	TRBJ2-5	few	CASSLSGWKTQYF	TGTGCCAGCAGTTTATCTGGGTGGAAGACCCAGTACTTC
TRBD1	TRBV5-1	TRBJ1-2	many	CASSLVEGTVYGYTF	TGCGCCAGCAGCTTGGTCGAGGGGACAGTCTATGGCTACACCTTC
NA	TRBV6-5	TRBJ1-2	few	CASRGYFSYGYTF	TGTGCCAGCCGTGGATACTTCTCCTATGGCTACACCTTC
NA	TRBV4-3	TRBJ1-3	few	CASSPGFGNTIYF	TGCGCCAGCAGCCCAGGCTTCGGAAACACCATATATTTT
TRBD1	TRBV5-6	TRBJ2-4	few	CASSLGPGGYGNIQYF	TGTGCCAGCAGCTTGGGCCCAGGGGGCTACGGAAACATTCAGTACTTC
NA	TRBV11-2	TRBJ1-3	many	CACGRGFSGNTIYF	TGTGCCTGCGGACGGGGGTTCTCTGGAAACACCATATATTTT
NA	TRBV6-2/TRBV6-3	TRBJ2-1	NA	CASSYSTTQGPTVGNEQFF	TGTGCCAGCAGTTACTCTACGACCCAAGGACCTACTGTAGGCAATGAGCAGTTCTTC
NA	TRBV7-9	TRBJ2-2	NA	CASSRRLDWAGELFF	TGTGCCAGCAGCCGCCGCCTCGACTGGGCCGGGGAGCTGTTTTTT
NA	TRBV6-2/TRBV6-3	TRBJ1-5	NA	CASSYWGNSNQPQHF	TGTGCCAGCAGTTACTGGGGCAATAGCAATCAGCCCCAGCATTTT
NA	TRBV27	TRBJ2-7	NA	CASSWRQSYEQYF	TGTGCCAGCAGTTGGCGCCAGTCCTACGAGCAGTACTTC
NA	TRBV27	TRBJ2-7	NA	CASSLSFSTGRAYEQYF	TGTGCCAGCAGTTTATCTTTTTCGACAGGGAGGGCCTACGAGCAGTACTTC
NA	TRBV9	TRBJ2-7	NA	CASSEDSSYEQYF	TGTGCCAGCAGCGAGGACAGTTCCTACGAGCAGTACTTC
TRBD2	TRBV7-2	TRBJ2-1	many	CASSLGGGAYNEQFF	TGTGCCAGCAGCTTGGGCGGGGGGGCCTACAATGAGCAGTTCTTC
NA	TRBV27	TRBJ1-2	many	CATRSEGWYGYTF	TGTGCCACCAGGTCGGAGGGTTGGTATGGCTACACCTTC
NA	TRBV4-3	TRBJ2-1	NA	CASSLNRDYNEQFF	TGCGCCAGCAGCCTCAACCGGGACTACAATGAGCAGTTCTTC
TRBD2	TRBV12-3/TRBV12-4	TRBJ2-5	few	CASSPSGGAGQETQYF	TGTGCCAGCAGTCCTAGCGGGGGGGCGGGCCAAGAGACCCAGTACTTC
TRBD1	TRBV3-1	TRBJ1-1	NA	CASSHRGHRMNTEAFF	TGTGCCAGCAGCCACAGGGGGCATAGAATGAACACTGAAGCTTTCTTT
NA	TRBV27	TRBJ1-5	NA	CASSSWAGSNQPQHF	TGTGCCAGCAGTTCTTGGGCGGGGAGCAATCAGCCCCAGCATTTT
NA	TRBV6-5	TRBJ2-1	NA	CASSYGRGLYNEQFF	TGTGCCAGCAGTTATGGGCGGGGGCTCTACAATGAGCAGTTCTTC
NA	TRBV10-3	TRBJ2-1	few	CAISVSGRYEQFF	TGTGCCATCAGTGTGTCAGGTCGTTATGAGCAGTTCTTC
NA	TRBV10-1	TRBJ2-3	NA	CASSESTYSRGFADTQYF	TGCGCCAGCAGTGAGTCGACGTACAGCCGAGGATTTGCAGATACGCAGTATTTT
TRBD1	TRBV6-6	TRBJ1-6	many	CASSARGTGGFRSYNSPLHF	TGTGCCAGCAGTGCAAGAGGGACAGGGGGATTTCGATCCTATAATTCACCCCTCCACTTT
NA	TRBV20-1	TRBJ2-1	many	CSARSGPGSFYNEQFF	TGCAGTGCTAGATCCGGGCCGGGATCCTTCTACAATGAGCAGTTCTTC
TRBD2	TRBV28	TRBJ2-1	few	CASSSGLEVLEQFF	TGTGCCAGCAGTTCGGGACTAGAGGTACTCGAGCAGTTCTTC
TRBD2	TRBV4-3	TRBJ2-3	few	CASSQQRGVDTQYF	TGCGCCAGCAGCCAACAGCGGGGGGTAGATACGCAGTATTTT
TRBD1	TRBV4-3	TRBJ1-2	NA	CASSQDRGQGLYGYTF	TGCGCCAGCAGCCAAGATCGGGGACAGGGGCTCTATGGCTACACCTTC
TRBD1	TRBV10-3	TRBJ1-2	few	CAIRAQGATHGYTF	TGTGCCATCAGGGCACAGGGGGCGACGCATGGCTACACCTTC
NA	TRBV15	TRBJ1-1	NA	CATSRDGAAGTEAFF	TGTGCCACCAGCAGAGACGGGGCGGCGGGCACTGAAGCTTTCTTT
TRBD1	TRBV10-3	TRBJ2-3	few	CAIRGQGSADTQYF	TGTGCCATCAGGGGACAGGGTAGTGCAGATACGCAGTATTTT
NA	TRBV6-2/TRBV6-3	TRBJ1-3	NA	CASSSGQTFFSGNTIYF	TGTGCCAGCAGTTCCGGACAGACATTCTTCTCTGGAAACACCATATATTTT
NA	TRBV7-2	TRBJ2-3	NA	CASSVRRLTDTQYF	TGTGCCAGCAGCGTTCGTCGACTGACAGATACGCAGTATTTT
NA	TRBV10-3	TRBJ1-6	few	CAIRGKGDFNSPLHF	TGTGCCATCCGGGGGAAGGGGGATTTTAATTCACCCCTCCACTTT
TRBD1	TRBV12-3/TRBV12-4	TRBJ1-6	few	CASSPQGGTGGNSPLHF	TGTGCCAGCAGTCCGCAGGGCGGGACAGGGGGAAATTCACCCCTCCACTTT
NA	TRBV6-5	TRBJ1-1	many	CASSLTGSDTEAFF	TGTGCCAGCAGTTTAACAGGGAGCGACACTGAAGCTTTCTTT
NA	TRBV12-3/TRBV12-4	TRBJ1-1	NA	CASSFTQGTNTEAFF	TGTGCCAGCAGTTTTACACAGGGTACGAACACTGAAGCTTTCTTT
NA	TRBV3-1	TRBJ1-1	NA	CASSQSTYRVTVNTEAFF	TGTGCCAGCAGCCAAAGTACTTACAGGGTAACAGTGAACACTGAAGCTTTCTTT
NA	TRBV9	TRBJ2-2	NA	CASSVAGLPGELFF	TGTGCCAGCAGCGTAGCGGGACTCCCCGGGGAGCTGTTTTTT
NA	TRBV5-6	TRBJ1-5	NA	CASSLALGLGQPQHF	TGTGCCAGCAGCTTGGCCCTTGGATTAGGACAGCCCCAGCATTTT
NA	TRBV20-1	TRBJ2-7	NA	CSAAGSTYEQYF	TGCAGTGCGGCAGGAAGCACTTACGAGCAGTACTTC
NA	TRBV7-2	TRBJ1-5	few	CASRFGTQNQPQHF	TGTGCCAGCAGATTCGGAACGCAAAATCAGCCCCAGCATTTT
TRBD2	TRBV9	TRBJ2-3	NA	CASSPTLTSGGPSSTDTQYF	TGTGCCAGCAGCCCGACACTGACTAGCGGGGGCCCTTCTAGCACAGATACGCAGTATTTT
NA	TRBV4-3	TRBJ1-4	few	CASSQEGNREAEKLFF	TGCGCCAGCAGCCAAGAAGGAAACAGGGAGGCGGAAAAACTGTTTTTT
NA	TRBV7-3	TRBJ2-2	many	CASSLTGTGELFF	TGTGCCAGCAGCTTAACAGGGACCGGGGAGCTGTTTTTT
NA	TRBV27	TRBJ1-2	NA	CASSLMWRAGTNYGYTF	TGTGCCAGCAGTTTAATGTGGAGGGCCGGAACTAACTATGGCTACACCTTC
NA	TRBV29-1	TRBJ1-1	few	CSVEENTEAFF	TGCAGCGTTGAAGAGAACACTGAAGCTTTCTTT
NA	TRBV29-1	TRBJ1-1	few	CSVEQDPEPEAFF	TGCAGCGTTGAGCAGGATCCGGAACCTGAAGCTTTCTTT
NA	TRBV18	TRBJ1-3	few	CASSPPGHGNTIYF	TGTGCCAGCTCACCACCGGGACACGGAAACACCATATATTTT
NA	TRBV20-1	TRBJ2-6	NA	CSASPRFPGANVLTF	TGCAGTGCTAGCCCCAGGTTCCCTGGGGCCAACGTCCTGACTTTC
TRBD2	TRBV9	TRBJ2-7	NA	CASSVTSGGYEQYF	TGTGCCAGCAGCGTAACTAGCGGGGGATACGAGCAGTACTTC
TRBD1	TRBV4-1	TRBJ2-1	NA	CASSPIGGNYNEQFF	TGCGCCAGCAGCCCAATAGGGGGCAACTACAATGAGCAGTTCTTC
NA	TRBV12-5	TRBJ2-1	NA	CASGLFGTLYNEQFF	TGTGCTAGTGGTTTGTTCGGGACCTTGTACAATGAGCAGTTCTTC
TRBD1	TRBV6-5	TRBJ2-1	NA	CASSRGGKHFNEQFF	TGTGCCAGCAGTAGAGGGGGCAAACATTTCAATGAGCAGTTCTTC
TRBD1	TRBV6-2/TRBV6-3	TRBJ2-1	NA	CASSFGTGGEQFF	TGTGCCAGCAGTTTCGGGACAGGGGGTGAGCAGTTCTTC
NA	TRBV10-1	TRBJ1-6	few	CASGANNSPLHF	TGCGCCAGCGGGGCCAATAATTCACCCCTCCACTTT
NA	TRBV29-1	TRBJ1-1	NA	CSVGQRAEAFF	TGCAGCGTTGGACAGCGAGCTGAAGCTTTCTTT
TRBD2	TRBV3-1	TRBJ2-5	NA	CASSAGLAVRETQYF	TGTGCCAGCAGCGCCGGACTAGCGGTGCGGGAGACCCAGTACTTC
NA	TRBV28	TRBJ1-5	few	CASRLDKPNQPQHF	TGTGCCAGCAGACTGGACAAGCCCAATCAGCCCCAGCATTTT
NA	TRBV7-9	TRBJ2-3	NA	CASSYRDSNTDTQYF	TGTGCCAGCAGCTACCGGGACTCGAACACAGATACGCAGTATTTT